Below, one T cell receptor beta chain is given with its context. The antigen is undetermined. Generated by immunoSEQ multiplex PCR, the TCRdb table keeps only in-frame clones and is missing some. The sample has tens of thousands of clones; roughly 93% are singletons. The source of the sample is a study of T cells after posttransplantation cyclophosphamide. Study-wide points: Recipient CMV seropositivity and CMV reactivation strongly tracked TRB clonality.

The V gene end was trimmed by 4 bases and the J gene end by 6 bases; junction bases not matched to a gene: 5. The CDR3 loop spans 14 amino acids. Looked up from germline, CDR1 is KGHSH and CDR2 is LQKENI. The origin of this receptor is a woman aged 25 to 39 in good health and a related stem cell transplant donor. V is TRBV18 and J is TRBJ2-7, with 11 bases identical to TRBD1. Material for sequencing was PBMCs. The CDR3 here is CASSQPGQGGEQYF. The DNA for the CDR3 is TGTGCCAGCTCACAGCCGGGACAGGGGGGCGAGCAGTACTTC.